The 9 T cell receptor beta chains given below trace back to one sample, sequenced in a study of blood T cell repertoires in COVID-19. The assay was immunoSEQ multiplex PCR, and TCRdb's table has in-frame clones only and misses some. The sample has around 85,000 clones; 90% are singletons. The material sequenced was peripheral blood. These receptors were taken from a woman older than 75 with active or convalescent COVID-19.

The rearrangement links TRBV4-2 to TRBJ2-1; TRBD2 aligns across 10 bases. V lost 0 bases to trimming and J lost 10 bases; unmatched junction nucleotides: 15. The CDR3 contains 18 residues. CDR1 is LGHNA and CDR2 is YNFKEQ in the germline V gene. DNA for the CDR3: TGTGCCAGCAGCCAAGATGGGGCCGGGCTAGCGGGAGCACGAGAGCAGTTCTTC. It translates to CASSQDGAGLAGAREQFF.

The count of this clone is one. The chain is built from TRBV9 and TRBJ1-1, with a weak D call TRBD1 (5 bases). The CDR3 has 14 residues. The germline V gene has CDR1 SGDLS and CDR2 YYNGEE. V was cut by 0 bases and J by 3 bases, with 9 bases left in between. DNA of the CDR3: TGTGCCAGCAGCGTAGGGGTCAGGGACACTGAAGCTTTCTTT. This gives the protein CASSVGVRDTEAFF.

V gene TRBV9 combines with J gene TRBJ2-3; 10 bases line up with TRBD2. The ends lost 2 bases at V and 1 base at J; junction bases unmatched: 7. Germline V gene lookup returns CDR1 SGDLS and CDR2 YYNGEE. The CDR3 covers 17 residues. The CDR3 sequence: CASSVQAGTSGTDTQYF. DNA for the CDR3: TGTGCCAGCAGCGTTCAAGCCGGGACTAGCGGCACAGATACGCAGTATTTT.

V usage is TRBV7-8 and J usage is TRBJ1-6, with D possibly matching TRBD1 (5 bases). Trimming shortened V by 5 bases and J by 6 bases, and 14 bases separated the two germline ends. Per germline, CDR1 SGHVS and CDR2 FQNEAQ. The CDR3 sequence is 15 residues long. For the CDR3, the DNA is TGTGCCAGCAGCAGGGGCCCCGTCGGTAATTCACCCCTCCACTTT. It yields the protein CASSRGPVGNSPLHF.

This clone was recorded once. V and J are TRBV24-1 and TRBJ1-2, with 9 bases fitting TRBD1. The CDR3 has 15 residues. Trimming removed 3 bases from V and 2 bases from J; junction bases left unmatched: 3. Germline-derived CDR1 and CDR2 are KGHDR and SFDVKD. CDR3 amino acids: CATSDDGTGNYGYTF. The CDR3 DNA reads as TGTGCCACCAGTGATGATGGGACAGGGAACTATGGCTACACCTTC.

CDR3 in DNA: TGTGCCAGCAAAAATACGGGGAATAGCAATCAGCCCCAGCATTTT. Its protein product is CASKNTGNSNQPQHF. V gene TRBV6-5 combines with J gene TRBJ1-5; no definite D call. V lost 7 bases, J lost 0 bases, and 13 bases lay in between. Per germline, CDR1 MNHEY and CDR2 SVGAGI. This CDR3 has 15 residues.

CDR3 bases: TGTGCCACCAGTACGACTAGCGGGAGGTCTTACAATGAGCAGTTCTTC. Its translation: CATSTTSGRSYNEQFF. The chain uses TRBV24-1 and TRBJ2-1; 13 positions agree with TRBD2. This CDR3 is built from 16 residues. V lost 6 bases to trimming and J lost 4 bases; unmatched junction nucleotides: 5. Per the germline V gene, CDR1 is KGHDR and CDR2 is SFDVKD.

In this sample, this clone turned up once. The rearrangement uses TRBV19 and TRBJ1-4, with TRBD1 identical over 7 bases. V lost 6 bases, J lost 7 bases, and 11 bases stayed unmatched. Germline CDR1 reads LNHDA; CDR2 reads SQIVND (reference sequence). CDR3 length: 15 residues. CDR3 DNA sequence: TGTGCCAGTAGCGGCACAGGGGTGGGGGGTGAAAAACTGTTTTTT. It translates to CASSGTGVGGEKLFF.

The rearrangement uses TRBV28 and TRBJ1-1; TRBD1 agrees at 7 bases. Germline V lookup: CDR1 MDHEN, CDR2 SYDVKM. The V gene end was trimmed by 4 bases and the J gene end by 0 bases; junction bases not matched to a gene: 17. This CDR3 contains 19 residues. The CDR3 here is CASSSTGDSPKRMNTEAFF. CDR3 nucleotide sequence: TGTGCCAGCAGTTCCACGGGGGACAGCCCGAAGCGGATGAACACTGAAGCTTTCTTT.